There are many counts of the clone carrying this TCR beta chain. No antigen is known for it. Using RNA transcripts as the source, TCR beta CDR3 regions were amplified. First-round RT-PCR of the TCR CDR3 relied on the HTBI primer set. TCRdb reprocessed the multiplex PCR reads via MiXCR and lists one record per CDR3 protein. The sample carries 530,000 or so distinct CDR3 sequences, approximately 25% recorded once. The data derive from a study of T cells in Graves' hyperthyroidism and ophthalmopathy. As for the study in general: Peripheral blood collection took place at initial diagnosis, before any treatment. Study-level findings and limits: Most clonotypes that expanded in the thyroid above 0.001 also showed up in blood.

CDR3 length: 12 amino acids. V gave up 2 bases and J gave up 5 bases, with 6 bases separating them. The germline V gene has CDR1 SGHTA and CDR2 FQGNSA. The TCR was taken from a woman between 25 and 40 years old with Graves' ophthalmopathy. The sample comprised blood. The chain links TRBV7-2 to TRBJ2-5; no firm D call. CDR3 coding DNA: TGTGCCAGCAGCTTAAATACGGAGACCCAGTACTTC. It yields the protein CASSLNTETQYF.